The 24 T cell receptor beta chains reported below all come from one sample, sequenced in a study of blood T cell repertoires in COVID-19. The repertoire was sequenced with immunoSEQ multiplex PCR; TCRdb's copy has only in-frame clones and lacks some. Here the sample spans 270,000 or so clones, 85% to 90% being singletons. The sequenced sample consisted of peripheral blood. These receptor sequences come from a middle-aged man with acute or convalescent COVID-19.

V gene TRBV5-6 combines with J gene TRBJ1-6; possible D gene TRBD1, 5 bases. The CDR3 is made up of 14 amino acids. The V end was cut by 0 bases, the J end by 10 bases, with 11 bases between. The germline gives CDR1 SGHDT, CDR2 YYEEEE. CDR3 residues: CASSLAQGGSPLHF. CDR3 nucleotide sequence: TGTGCCAGCAGCTTGGCCCAGGGTGGCTCACCCCTCCACTTT.

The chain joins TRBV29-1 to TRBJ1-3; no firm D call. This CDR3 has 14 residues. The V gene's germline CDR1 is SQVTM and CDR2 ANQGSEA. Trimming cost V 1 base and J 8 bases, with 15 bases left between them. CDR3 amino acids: CSVEVAAAGDTIYF. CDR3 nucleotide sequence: TGCAGCGTTGAAGTCGCTGCTGCCGGGGACACCATATATTTT. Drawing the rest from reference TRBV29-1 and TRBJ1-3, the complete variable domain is SAVISQKPSRDICQRGTSLTIQCQVDSQVTMMFWYRQQPGQSLTLIATANQGSEATYESGFVIDKFPISRPNLTFSTLTVSNMSPEDSSIYLCSVEVAAAGDTIYFGEGSWLTVV.

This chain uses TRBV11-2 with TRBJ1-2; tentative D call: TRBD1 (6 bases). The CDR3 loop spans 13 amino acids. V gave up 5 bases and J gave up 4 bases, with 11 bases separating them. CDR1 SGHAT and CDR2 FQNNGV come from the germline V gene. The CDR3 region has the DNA TGTGCCAGCAGCCCTCAGGACAGCTATGGCTACACCTTC. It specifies CASSPQDSYGYTF.

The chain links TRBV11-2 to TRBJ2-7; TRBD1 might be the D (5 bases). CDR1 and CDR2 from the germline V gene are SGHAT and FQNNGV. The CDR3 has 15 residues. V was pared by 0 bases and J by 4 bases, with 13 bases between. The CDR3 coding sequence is TGTGCCAGCAGCTTAGAGGCCAGGGCCCCATACGAGCAGTACTTC. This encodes CASSLEARAPYEQYF.

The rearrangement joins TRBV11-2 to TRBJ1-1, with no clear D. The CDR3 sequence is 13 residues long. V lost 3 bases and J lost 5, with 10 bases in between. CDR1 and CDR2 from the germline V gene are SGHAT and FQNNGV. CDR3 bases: TGTGCCAGCAGCTTTAGACACCTAACTGAAGCTTTCTTT. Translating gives CASSFRHLTEAFF.

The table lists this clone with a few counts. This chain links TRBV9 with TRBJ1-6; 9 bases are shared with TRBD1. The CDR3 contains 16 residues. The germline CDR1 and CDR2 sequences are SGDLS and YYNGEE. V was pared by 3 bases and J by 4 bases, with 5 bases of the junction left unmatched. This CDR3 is CASSDRQGVYNSPLHF. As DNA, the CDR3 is TGTGCCAGCAGCGACAGACAGGGGGTTTATAATTCACCCCTCCACTTT.

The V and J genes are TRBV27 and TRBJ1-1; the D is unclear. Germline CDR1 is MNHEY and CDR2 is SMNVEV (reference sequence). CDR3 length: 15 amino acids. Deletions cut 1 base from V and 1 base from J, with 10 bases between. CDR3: CASSLFPTSNTEAFF. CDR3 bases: TGTGCCAGCAGTTTATTTCCCACTTCGAACACTGAAGCTTTCTTT.

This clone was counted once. The CDR3, as DNA: TGTGCCAGCAGCTCGCTAGCGGGGGGTTCCGGAGAGACCCAGTACTTC. This sequence encodes CASSSLAGGSGETQYF. The rearrangement uses TRBV13 and TRBJ2-5; TRBD2 matches 11 bases. The CDR3 contains 16 residues. Germline CDR1 PRHDT, CDR2 FYEKMQ (reference sequence). V lost 4 bases and J lost 4; bases outside the gene matches: 8.

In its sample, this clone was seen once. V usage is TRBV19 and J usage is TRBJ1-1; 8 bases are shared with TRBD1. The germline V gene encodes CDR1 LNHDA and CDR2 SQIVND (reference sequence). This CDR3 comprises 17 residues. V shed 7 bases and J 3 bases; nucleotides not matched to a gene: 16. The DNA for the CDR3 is TGTGCCAGTAAACGATGGCAGGGGGCGAGTGCATACACTGAAGCTTTCTTT. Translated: CASKRWQGASAYTEAFF.

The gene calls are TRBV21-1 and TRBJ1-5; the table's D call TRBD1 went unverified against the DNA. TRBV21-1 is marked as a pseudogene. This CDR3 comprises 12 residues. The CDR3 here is CVPHQFSQPQHF. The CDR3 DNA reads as TGTGTCCCACACCAATTCAGTCAGCCCCAGCATTTT.

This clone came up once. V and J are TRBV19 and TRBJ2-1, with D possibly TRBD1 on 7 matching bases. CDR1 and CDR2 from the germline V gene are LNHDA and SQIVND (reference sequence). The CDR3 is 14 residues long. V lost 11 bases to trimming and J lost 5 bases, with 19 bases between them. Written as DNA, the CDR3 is TGTGCCGGCCCGGGGGACAGCCCCAACAATGAGCAGTTCTTC. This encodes CAGPGDSPNNEQFF.

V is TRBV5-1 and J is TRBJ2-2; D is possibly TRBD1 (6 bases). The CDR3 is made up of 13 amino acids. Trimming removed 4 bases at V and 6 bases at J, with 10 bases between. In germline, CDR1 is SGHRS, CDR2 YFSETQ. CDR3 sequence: CASSPGTPGELFF. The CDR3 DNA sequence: TGCGCCAGCAGCCCCGGGACACCCGGGGAGCTGTTTTTT. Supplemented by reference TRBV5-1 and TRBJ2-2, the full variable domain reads KAGVTQTPRYLIKTRGQQVTLSCSPISGHRSVSWYQQTPGQGLQFLFEYFSETQRNKGNFPGRFSGRQFSNSRSEMNVSTLELGDSALYLCASSPGTPGELFFGEGSRLTVL.

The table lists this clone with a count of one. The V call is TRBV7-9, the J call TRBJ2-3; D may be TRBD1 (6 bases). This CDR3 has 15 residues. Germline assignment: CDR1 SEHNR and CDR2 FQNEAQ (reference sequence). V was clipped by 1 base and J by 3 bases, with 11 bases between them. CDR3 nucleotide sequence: TGTGCCAGCAGCTTAGGGGCAGGGGATACAGATACGCAGTATTTT. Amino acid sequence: CASSLGAGDTDTQYF.

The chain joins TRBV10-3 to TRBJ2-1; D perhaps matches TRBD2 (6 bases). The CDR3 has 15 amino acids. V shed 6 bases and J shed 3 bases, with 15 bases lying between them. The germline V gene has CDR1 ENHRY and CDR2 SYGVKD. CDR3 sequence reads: CAIRAGGTGYNEQFF. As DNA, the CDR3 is TGTGCCATCAGGGCCGGGGGTACTGGCTACAATGAGCAGTTCTTC.

This CDR3 reads CASSFWIADTGELFF. CDR3 in DNA: TGCGCCAGCAGCTTCTGGATAGCGGACACCGGGGAGCTGTTTTTT. The chain has TRBV5-1 and TRBJ2-2, with D perhaps matching TRBD2 (6 bases). The germline V and J ends were trimmed by 2 bases and 3 bases, with 11 bases remaining between them. The CDR3 is 15 residues long. CDR1 and CDR2 (germline): SGHRS, YFSETQ.

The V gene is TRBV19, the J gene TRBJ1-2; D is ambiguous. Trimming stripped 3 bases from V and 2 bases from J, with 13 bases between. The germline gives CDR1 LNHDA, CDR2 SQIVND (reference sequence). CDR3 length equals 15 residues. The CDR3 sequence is CASSIQWLGNYGYTF. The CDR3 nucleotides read TGTGCCAGTAGTATTCAGTGGCTCGGGAACTATGGCTACACCTTC.

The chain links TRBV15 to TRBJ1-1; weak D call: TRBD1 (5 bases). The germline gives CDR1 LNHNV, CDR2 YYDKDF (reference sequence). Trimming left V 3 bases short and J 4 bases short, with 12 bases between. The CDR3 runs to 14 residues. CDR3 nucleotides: TGTGCCACCAGCAGTGGACGGAGGGGCACTGAAGCTTTCTTT. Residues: CATSSGRRGTEAFF.

CDR3 DNA: TGTGCCACCAGCACAGCGGGGGCGAGCTATGGCTACACCTTC. This translates into CATSTAGASYGYTF. The gene calls are TRBV15 and TRBJ1-2; possibly TRBD1 for D (6 bases). Germline-derived CDR1 and CDR2 are LNHNV and YYDKDF (reference sequence). Trimming left V 4 bases short and J 4 bases short, with 13 bases between. This CDR3 region has 14 residues.

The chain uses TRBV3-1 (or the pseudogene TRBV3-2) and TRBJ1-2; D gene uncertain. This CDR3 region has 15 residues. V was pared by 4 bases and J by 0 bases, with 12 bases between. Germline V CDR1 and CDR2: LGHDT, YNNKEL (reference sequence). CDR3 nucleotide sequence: TGTGCCAGCAGCCCACAGCAACTAGCTAACTATGGCTACACCTTC. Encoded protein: CASSPQQLANYGYTF.

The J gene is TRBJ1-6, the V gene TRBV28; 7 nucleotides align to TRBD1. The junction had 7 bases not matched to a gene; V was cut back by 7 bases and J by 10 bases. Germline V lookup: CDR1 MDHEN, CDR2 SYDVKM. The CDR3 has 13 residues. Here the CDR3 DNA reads TGTGCCAGCAACCGGGACAGCGGCTCACCCCTCCACTTT. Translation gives CASNRDSGSPLHF.

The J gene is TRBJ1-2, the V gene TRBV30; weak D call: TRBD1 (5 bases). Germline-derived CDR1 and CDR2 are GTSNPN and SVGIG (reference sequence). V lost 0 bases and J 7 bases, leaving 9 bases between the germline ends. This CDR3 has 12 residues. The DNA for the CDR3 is TGTGCCTGGAGTGTGAGAAGGGGTGGCTACACCTTC. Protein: CAWSVRRGGYTF.

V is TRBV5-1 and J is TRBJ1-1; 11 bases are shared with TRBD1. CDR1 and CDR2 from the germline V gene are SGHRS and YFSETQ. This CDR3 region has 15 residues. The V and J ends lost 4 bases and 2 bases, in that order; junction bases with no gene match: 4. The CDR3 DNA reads TGCGCCAGCAGCCTAAGGACAGGGGGCAACACTGAAGCTTTCTTT. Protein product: CASSLRTGGNTEAFF.

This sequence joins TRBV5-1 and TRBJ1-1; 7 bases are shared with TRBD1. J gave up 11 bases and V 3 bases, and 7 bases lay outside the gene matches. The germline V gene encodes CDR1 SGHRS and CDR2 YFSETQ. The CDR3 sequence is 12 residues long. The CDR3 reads CASSSTGVKAFF. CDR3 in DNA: TGCGCCAGCAGCTCTACAGGGGTGAAGGCTTTCTTT.

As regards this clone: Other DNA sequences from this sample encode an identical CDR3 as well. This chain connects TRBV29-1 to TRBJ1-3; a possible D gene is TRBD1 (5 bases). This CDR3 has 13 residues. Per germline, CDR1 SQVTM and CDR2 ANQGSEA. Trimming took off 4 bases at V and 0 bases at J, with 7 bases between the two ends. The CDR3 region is CSVGQSSGNTIYF. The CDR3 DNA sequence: TGCAGCGTTGGACAGTCCTCTGGAAACACCATATATTTT. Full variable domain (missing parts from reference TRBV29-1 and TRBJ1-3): SAVISQKPSRDICQRGTSLTIQCQVDSQVTMMFWYRQQPGQSLTLIATANQGSEATYESGFVIDKFPISRPNLTFSTLTVSNMSPEDSSIYLCSVGQSSGNTIYFGEGSWLTVV.